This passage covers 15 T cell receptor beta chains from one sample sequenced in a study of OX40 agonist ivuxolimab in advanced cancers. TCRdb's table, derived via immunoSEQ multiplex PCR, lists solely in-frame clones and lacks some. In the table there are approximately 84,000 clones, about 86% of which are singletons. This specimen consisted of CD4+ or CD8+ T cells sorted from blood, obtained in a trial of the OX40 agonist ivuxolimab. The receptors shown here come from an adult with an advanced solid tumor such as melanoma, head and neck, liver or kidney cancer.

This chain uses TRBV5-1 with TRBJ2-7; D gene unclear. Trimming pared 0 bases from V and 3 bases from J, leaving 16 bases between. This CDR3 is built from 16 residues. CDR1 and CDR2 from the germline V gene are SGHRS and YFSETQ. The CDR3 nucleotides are TGCGCCAGCAGCTTGGGCCCCGGAGAGAATGGCTACGAGCAGTACTTC. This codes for CASSLGPGENGYEQYF.

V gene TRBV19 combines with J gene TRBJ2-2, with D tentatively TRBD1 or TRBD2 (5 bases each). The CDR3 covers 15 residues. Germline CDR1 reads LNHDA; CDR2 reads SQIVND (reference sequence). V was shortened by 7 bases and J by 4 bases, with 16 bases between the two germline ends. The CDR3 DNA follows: TGTGCCAGTATCAGGGTGGCAGGGAGCACCGGGGAGCTGTTTTTT. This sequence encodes CASIRVAGSTGELFF.

Written as DNA, the CDR3 is TGTGCCAGCAGCTGGGGGGGCAAACCTGAAGAGACCCAGTACTTC. Its translation: CASSWGGKPEETQYF. J is TRBJ2-5 and V is TRBV11-2; D might be TRBD2 (7 bases). Trimming removed 4 bases at V and 3 bases at J, with 15 bases between. Germline values: CDR1 SGHAT, CDR2 FQNNGV. The length of the CDR3 is 15 residues.

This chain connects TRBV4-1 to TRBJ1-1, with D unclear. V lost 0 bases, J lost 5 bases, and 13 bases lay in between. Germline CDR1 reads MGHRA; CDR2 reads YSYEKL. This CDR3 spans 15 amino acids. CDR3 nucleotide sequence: TGCGCCAGCAGCCAAGAGACGGGTAGCTGGACTGAAGCTTTCTTT. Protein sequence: CASSQETGSWTEAFF.

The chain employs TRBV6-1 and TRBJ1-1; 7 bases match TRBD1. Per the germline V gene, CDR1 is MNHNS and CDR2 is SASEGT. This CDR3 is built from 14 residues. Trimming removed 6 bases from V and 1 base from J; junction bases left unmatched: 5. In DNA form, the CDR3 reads TGTGCCAGCAGAGACAGGGTCTCGAACACTGAAGCTTTCTTT. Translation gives CASRDRVSNTEAFF.

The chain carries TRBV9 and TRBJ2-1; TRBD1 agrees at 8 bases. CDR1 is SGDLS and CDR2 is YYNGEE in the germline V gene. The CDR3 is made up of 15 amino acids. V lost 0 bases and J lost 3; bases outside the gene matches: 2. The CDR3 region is CASSVEGTGYNEQFF. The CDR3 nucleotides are TGTGCCAGCAGCGTAGAAGGGACAGGCTACAATGAGCAGTTCTTC.

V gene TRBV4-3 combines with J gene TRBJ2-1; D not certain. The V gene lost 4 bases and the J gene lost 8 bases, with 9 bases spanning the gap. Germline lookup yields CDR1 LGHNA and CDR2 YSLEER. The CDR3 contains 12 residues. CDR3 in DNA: TGCGCCAGCAGCCGCCTCGGTTATGAGCAGTTCTTC. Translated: CASSRLGYEQFF.

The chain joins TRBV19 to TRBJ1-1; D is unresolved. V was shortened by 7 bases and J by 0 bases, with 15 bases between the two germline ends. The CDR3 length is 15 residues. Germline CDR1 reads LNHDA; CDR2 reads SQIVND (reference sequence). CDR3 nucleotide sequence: TGTGCCAGTACGATGGCCGGCCCAATGAACACTGAAGCTTTCTTT. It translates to CASTMAGPMNTEAFF.

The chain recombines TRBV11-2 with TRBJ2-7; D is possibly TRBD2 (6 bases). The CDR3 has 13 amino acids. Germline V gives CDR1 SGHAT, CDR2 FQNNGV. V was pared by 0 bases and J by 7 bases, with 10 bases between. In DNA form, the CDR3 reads TGTGCCAGCAGCTTAGAGTTCGGGGGTGAGCAGTACTTC. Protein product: CASSLEFGGEQYF.

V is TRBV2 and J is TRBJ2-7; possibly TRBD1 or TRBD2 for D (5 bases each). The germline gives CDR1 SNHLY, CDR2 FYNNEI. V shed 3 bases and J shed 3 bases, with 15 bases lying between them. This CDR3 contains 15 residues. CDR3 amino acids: CASSESGRHHYEQYF. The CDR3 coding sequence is TGTGCCAGCAGTGAGTCGGGACGGCATCACTACGAGCAGTACTTC.

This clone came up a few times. The CDR3 coding sequence is TGTGCCAGCAGTGACTCGTTCCGGGACACTGAAGCTTTCTTT. Protein product: CASSDSFRDTEAFF. The chain employs TRBV6-4 and TRBJ1-1, with D unclear. The germline V gene has CDR1 MRHNA and CDR2 SNTAGT. Between the trimmed V and J ends, which lost 0 bases and 3 bases, there was a span of 8 bases. This CDR3 is 14 amino acids long.

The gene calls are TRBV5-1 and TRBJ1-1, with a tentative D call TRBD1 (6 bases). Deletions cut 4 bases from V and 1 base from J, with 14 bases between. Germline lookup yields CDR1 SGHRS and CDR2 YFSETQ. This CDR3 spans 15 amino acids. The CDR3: CASSPFLGGNTEAFF. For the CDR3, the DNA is TGCGCCAGCAGCCCCTTCCTAGGGGGGAACACTGAAGCTTTCTTT.

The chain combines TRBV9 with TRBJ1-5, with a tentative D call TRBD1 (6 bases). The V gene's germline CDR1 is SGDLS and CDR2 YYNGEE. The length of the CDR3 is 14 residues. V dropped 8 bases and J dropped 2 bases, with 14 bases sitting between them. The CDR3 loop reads CARPGGAGNQPQHF. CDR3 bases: TGTGCCAGGCCGGGGGGCGCGGGCAATCAGCCCCAGCATTTT.

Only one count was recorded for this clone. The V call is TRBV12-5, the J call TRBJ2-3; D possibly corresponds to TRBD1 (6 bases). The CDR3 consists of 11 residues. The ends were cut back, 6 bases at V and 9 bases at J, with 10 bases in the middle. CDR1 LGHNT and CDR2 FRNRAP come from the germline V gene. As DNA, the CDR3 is TGTGCTAGTGGAATGGACAGAACGCAGTATTTT. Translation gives CASGMDRTQYF.

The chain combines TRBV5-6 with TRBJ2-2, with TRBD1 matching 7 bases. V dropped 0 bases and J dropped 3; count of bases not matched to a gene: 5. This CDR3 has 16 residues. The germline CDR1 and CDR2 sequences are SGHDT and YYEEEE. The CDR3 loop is CASSLGGQADTGELFF. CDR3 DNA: TGTGCCAGCAGCTTGGGAGGACAGGCGGACACCGGGGAGCTGTTTTTT.